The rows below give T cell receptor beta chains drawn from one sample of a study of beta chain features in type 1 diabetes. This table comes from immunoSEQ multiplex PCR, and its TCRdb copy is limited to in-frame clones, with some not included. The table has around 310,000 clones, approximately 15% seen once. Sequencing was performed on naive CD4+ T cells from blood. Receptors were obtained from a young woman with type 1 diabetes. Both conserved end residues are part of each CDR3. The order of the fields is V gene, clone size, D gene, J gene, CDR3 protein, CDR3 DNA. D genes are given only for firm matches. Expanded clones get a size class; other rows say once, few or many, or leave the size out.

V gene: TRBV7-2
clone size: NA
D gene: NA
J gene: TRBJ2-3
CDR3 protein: CASSLYGGASTDTQYF
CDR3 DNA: TGTGCCAGCAGCTTATATGGCGGGGCGAGCACAGATACGCAGTATTTT

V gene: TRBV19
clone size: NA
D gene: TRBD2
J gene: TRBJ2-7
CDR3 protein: CASSIETSGSYEQYF
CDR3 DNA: TGTGCCAGTAGTATCGAAACTAGCGGGTCCTACGAGCAGTACTTC

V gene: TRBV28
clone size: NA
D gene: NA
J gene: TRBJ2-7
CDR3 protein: CASSFSSTSGVGEQYF
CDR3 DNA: TGTGCCAGCAGTTTTTCTTCTACCTCAGGGGTGGGCGAGCAGTACTTC

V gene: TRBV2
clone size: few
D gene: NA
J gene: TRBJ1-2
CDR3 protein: CASSAEYYGYTF
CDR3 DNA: TGTGCCAGCAGTGCCGAGTACTATGGCTACACCTTC

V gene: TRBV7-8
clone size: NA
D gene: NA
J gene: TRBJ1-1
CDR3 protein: CASSLVLGEVAEAFF
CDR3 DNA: TGTGCCAGCAGCTTAGTCCTCGGGGAGGTGGCTGAAGCTTTCTTT

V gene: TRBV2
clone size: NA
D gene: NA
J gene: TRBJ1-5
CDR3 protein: CASTMGEGQPQHF
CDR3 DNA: TGTGCCAGCACGATGGGAGAAGGACAGCCCCAGCATTTT

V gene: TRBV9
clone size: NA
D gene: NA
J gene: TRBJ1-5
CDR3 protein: CASSYGPLNQPQHF
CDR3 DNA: TGTGCCAGCAGCTATGGTCCACTTAATCAGCCCCAGCATTTT

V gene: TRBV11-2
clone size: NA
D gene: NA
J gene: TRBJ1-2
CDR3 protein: CASSLDTNYGYTF
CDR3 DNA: TGTGCCAGCAGCTTGGACACGAACTATGGCTACACCTTC

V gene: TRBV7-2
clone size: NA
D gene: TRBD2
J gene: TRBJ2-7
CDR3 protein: CASSLAPRTSGSYEQYF
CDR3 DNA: TGTGCCAGCAGCTTAGCTCCCCGGACTAGCGGGAGTTACGAGCAGTACTTC

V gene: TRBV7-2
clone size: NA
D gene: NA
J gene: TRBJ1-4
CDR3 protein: CASSLGLGGNPTNEKLFF
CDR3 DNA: TGTGCCAGCAGCTTAGGGCTCGGGGGGAATCCAACTAATGAAAAACTGTTTTTT

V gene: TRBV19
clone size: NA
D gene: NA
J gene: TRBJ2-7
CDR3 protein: CASSIGLPKGEQYF
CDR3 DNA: TGTGCCAGTAGTATTGGGCTACCGAAGGGGGAGCAGTACTTC

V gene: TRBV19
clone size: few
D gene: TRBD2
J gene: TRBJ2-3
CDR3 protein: CASSIRLAGGSDTQYF
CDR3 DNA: TGTGCCAGTAGTATCCGTCTAGCGGGAGGATCAGATACGCAGTATTTT

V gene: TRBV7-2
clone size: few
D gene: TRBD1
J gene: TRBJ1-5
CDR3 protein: CASSTRTGDQPQHF
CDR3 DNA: TGTGCCAGCAGCACCAGGACAGGGGACCAGCCCCAGCATTTT